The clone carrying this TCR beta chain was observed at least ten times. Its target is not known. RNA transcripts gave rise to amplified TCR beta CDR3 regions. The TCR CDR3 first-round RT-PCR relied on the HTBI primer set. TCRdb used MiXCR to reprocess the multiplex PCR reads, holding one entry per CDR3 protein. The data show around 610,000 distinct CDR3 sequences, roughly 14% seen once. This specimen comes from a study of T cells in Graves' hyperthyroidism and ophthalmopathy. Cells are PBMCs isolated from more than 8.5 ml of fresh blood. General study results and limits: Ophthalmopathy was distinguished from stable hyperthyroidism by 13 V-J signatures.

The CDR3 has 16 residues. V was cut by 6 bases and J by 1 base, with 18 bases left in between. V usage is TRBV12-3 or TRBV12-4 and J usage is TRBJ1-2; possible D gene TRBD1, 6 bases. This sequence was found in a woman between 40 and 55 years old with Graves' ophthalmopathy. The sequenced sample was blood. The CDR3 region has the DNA TGTGCCAGCAGGAGGGACAACAACTCAGATAACTATGGCTACACCTTC. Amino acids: CASRRDNNSDNYGYTF.